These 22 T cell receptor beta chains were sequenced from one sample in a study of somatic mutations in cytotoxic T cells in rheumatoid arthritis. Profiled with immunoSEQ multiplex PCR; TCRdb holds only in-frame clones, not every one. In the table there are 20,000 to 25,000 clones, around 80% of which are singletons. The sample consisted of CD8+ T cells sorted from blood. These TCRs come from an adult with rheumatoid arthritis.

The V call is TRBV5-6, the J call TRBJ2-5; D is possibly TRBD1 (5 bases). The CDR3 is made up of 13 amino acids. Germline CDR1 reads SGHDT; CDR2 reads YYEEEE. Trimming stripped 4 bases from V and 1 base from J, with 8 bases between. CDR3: CASSPTAQETQYF. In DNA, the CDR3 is TGTGCCAGCAGCCCGACAGCCCAAGAGACCCAGTACTTC. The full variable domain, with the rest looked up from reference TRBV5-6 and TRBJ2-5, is DAGVTQSPTHLIKTRGQQVTLRCSPKSGHDTVSWYQQALGQGPQFIFQYYEEEERQRGNFPDRFSGHQFPNYSSELNVNALLLGDSALYLCASSPTAQETQYFGPGTRLLVL.

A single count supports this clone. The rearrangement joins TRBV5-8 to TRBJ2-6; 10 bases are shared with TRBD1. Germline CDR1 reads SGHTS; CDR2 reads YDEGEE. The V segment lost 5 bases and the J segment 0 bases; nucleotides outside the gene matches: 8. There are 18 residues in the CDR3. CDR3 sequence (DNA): TGTGCCAGCAGTTCCGGACAGGGGGGCCCCTCTGGGGCCAACGTCCTGACTTTC. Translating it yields CASSSGQGGPSGANVLTF.

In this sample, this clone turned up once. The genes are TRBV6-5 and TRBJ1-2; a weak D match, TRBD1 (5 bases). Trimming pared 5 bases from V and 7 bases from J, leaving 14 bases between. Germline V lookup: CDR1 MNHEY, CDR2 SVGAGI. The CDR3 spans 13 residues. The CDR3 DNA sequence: TGTGCCAGCAGTATGGGGCCCTTGCTTGGCTACACCTTC. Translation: CASSMGPLLGYTF.

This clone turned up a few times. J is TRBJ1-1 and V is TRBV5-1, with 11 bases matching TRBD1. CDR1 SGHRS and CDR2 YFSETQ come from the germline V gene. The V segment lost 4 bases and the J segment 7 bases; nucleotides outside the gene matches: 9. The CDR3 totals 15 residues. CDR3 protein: CASSPLQGQGGEAFF. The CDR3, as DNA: TGCGCCAGCAGCCCACTCCAGGGACAGGGGGGTGAAGCTTTCTTT.

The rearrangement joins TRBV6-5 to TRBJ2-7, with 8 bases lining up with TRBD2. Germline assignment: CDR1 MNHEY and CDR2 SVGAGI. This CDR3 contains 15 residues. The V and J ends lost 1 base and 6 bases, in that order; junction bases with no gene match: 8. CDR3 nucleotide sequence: TGTGCCAGCAGTTACTTCCGGGGGGGGGCGCGCGAGCAGTACTTC. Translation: CASSYFRGGAREQYF.

DNA of the CDR3: TGTGCCAGCAGTGATACAGGGCCTGAAGCTTTCTTT. Encoded protein: CASSDTGPEAFF. The chain carries TRBV6-1 and TRBJ1-1, with a tentative D call TRBD1 (6 bases). V was clipped by 3 bases and J by 6 bases, with 8 bases between them. CDR1 and CDR2 (germline): MNHNS, SASEGT. CDR3 length equals 12 residues.

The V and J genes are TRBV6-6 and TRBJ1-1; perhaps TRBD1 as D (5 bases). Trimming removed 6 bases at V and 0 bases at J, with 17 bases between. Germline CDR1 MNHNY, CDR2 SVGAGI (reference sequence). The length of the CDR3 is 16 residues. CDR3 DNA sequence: TGTGCCAGCAGCTCCTCGACGGGGCCCATGAACACTGAAGCTTTCTTT. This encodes CASSSSTGPMNTEAFF.

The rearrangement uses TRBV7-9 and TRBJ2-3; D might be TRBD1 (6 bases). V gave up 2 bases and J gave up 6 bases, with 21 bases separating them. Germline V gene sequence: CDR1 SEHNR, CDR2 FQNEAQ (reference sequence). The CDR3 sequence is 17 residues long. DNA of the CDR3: TGTGCCAGCAGCTTATTAGGAACAGGGTCCTCATTTGATACGCAGTATTTT. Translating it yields CASSLLGTGSSFDTQYF. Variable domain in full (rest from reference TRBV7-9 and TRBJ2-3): DTGVSQNPRHKITKRGQNVTFRCDPISEHNRLYWYRQTLGQGPEFLTYFQNEAQLEKSRLLSDRFSAERPKGSFSTLEIQRTEQGDSAMYLCASSLLGTGSSFDTQYFGPGTRLTVL.

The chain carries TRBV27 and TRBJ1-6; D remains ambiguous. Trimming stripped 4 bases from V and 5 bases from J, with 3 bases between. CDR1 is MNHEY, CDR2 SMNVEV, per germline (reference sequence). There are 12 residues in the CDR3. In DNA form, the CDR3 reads TGTGCCAGCAGTTCCCATAATTCACCCCTCCACTTT. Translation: CASSSHNSPLHF.

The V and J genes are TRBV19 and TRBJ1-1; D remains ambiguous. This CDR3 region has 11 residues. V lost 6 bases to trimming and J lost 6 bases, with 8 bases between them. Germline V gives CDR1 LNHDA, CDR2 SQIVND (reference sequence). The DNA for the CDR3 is TGTGCCAGTAGATCGCCGGCTGAAGCTTTCTTT. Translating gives CASRSPAEAFF. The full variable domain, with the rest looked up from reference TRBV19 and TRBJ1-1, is DGGITQSPKYLFRKEGQNVTLSCEQNLNHDAMYWYRQDPGQGLRLIYYSQIVNDFQKGDIAEGYSVSREKKESFPLTVTSAQKNPTAFYLCASRSPAEAFFGQGTRLTVV.

CDR3 residues: CASSPSSYNEQFF. The CDR3 DNA follows: TGTGCCAGCAGCCCTAGCTCCTACAATGAGCAGTTCTTC. V is TRBV5-4 and J is TRBJ2-1; D is undetermined. This CDR3 is built from 13 residues. V shed 4 bases and J shed 0 bases, with 5 bases lying between them. In germline, CDR1 is SGHNT, CDR2 YYREEE (reference sequence).

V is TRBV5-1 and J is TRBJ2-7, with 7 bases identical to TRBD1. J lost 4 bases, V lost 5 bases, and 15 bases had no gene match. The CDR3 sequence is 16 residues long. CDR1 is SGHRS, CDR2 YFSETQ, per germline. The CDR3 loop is CASRPGARGRVYEQYF. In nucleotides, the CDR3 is TGCGCCAGCAGACCCGGGGCGAGGGGGCGAGTGTACGAGCAGTACTTC. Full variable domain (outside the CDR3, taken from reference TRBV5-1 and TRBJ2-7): KAGVTQTPRYLIKTRGQQVTLSCSPISGHRSVSWYQQTPGQGLQFLFEYFSETQRNKGNFPGRFSGRQFSNSRSEMNVSTLELGDSALYLCASRPGARGRVYEQYFGPGTRLTVT.

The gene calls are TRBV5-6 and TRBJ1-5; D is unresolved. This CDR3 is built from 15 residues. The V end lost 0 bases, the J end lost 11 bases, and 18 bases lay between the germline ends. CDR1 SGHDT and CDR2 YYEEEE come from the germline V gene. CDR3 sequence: CASSLGTGPLRAQHF. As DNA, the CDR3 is TGTGCCAGCAGCTTGGGCACCGGGCCTTTAAGGGCCCAGCATTTT.

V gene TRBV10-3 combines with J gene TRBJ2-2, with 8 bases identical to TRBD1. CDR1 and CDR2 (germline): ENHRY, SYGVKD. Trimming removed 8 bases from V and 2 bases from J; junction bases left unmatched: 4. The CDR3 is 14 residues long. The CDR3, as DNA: TGTGCCATCGGGACAGGTGGCAACACCGGGGAGCTGTTTTTT. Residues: CAIGTGGNTGELFF.

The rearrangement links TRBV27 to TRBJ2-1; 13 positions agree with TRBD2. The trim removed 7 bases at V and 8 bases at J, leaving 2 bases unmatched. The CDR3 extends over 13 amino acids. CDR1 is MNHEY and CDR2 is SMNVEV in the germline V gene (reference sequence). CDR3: CASITSGGDEQFF. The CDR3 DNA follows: TGTGCCAGCATAACTAGCGGGGGGGATGAGCAGTTCTTC.

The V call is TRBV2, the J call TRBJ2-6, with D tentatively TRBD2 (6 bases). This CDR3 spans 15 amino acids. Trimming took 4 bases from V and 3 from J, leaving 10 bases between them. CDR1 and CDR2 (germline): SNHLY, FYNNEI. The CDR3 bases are TGTGCCAGCAGTGCTCAGGGAGGTGGGGCCAACGTCCTGACTTTC. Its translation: CASSAQGGGANVLTF. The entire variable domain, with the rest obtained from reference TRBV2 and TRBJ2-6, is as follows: EPEVTQTPSHQVTQMGQEVILRCVPISNHLYFYWYRQILGQKVEFLVSFYNNEISEKSEIFDDQFSVERPDGSNFTLKIRSTKLEDSAMYFCASSAQGGGANVLTFGAGSRLTVL.

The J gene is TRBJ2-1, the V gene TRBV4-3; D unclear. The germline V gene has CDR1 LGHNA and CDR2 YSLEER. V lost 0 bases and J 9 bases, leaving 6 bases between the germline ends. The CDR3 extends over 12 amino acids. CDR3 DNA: TGCGCCAGCAGCCAAGATTCTACTGAGCAGTTCTTC. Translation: CASSQDSTEQFF.

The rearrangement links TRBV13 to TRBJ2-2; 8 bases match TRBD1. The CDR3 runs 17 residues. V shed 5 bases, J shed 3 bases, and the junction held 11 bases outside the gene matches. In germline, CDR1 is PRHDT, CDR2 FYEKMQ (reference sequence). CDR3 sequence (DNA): TGTGCCAGCAGCGACAGGCGACAGGGGACACACACCGGGGAGCTGTTTTTT. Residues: CASSDRRQGTHTGELFF.

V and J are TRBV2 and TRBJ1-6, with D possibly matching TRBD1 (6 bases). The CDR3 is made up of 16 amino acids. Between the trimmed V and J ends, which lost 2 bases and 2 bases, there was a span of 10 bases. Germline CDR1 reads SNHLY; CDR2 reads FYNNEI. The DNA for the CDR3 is TGTGCCAGCAGTGAAACGGGACACCCCTATAATTCACCCCTCCACTTT. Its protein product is CASSETGHPYNSPLHF. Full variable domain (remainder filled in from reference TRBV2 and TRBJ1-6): EPEVTQTPSHQVTQMGQEVILRCVPISNHLYFYWYRQILGQKVEFLVSFYNNEISEKSEIFDDQFSVERPDGSNFTLKIRSTKLEDSAMYFCASSETGHPYNSPLHFGNGTRLTVT.

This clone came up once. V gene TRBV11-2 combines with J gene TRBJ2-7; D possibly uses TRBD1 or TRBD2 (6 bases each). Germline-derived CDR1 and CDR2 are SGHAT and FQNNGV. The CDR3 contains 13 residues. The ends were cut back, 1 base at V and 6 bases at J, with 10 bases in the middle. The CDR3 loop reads CASSLGGGTEQYF. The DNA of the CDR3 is TGTGCCAGCAGCTTAGGAGGGGGGACCGAGCAGTACTTC.

The DNA for the CDR3 is TGTGCCAGCAGCGGGCGGGACTACCGATGGGGTTACTACGAGCAGTACTTC. Encoded protein: CASSGRDYRWGYYEQYF. The rearrangement joins TRBV11-2 to TRBJ2-7, with 7 bases that match TRBD2. With V trimmed by 5 bases and J by 3 bases, 16 bases remained unmatched. The germline V gene encodes CDR1 SGHAT and CDR2 FQNNGV. This CDR3 spans 17 amino acids.

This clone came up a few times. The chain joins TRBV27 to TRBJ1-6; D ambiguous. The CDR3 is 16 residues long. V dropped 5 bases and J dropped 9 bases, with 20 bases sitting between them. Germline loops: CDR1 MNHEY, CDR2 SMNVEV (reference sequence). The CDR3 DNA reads TGTGCCAGCAGTCCCCCCTCCAGGCCCGGCGGTTCACCCCTCCACTTT. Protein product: CASSPPSRPGGSPLHF.